The clone carrying this T cell receptor (beta chain) was counted a few times. Its target is unknown. TCRdb called the RT-PCR reads again in MiXCR, with one record for every CDR3 protein. The sample carries some 640,000 distinct CDR3 sequences, roughly 13% recorded once. This specimen comes from a study of response to subunit inactivated influenza vaccine. Whole-study findings and limits: Authors proposed each seasonal influenza vaccination draws in few new T cells.

CDR3 length: 12 residues. Germline assignment: CDR1 SQVTM and CDR2 ANQGSEA. V was shortened by 7 bases and J by 5 bases, with 13 bases between the two germline ends. The chain couples TRBV29-1 to TRBJ2-3, with D tentatively TRBD2 (5 bases). The specimen comprised PBMCs from blood, sampled approximately 15 days before vaccination. This clonotype was sampled from a man aged 50 or older who received an inactivated influenza vaccine. CDR3 in amino acids: CSEKNAGDTQYF. In DNA, the CDR3 is TGCAGCGAGAAGAATGCGGGAGATACGCAGTATTTT.